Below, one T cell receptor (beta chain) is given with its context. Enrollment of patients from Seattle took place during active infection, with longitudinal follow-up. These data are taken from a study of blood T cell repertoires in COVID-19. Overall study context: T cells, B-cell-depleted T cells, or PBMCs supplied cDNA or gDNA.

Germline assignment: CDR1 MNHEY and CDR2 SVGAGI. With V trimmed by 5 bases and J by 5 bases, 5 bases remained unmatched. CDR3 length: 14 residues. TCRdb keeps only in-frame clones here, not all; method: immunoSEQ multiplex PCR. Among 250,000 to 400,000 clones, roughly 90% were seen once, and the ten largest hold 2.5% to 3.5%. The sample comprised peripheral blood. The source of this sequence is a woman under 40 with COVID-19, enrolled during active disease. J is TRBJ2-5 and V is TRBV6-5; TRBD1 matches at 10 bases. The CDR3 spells CASSTGQGRETQYF. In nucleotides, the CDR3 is TGTGCCAGCAGTACGGGACAGGGGCGGGAGACCCAGTACTTC.